This T cell receptor (beta chain) was recovered during a study of blood T cell repertoires in COVID-19. Study overall: The analysed material was cDNA or gDNA that came from T cells, B-cell-depleted T cells, or PBMCs.

Original data processing: Reference gene primer amplification gave nucleated cell count estimates. The method was immunoSEQ multiplex PCR; TCRdb's version includes in-frame clones alone and lacks a portion of them. That table furnishes V, J and clone size, whereas the DNA furnished D and trimming. This sample carries some 170,000 clones, about 81% of them seen once, and the ten largest clones take roughly 20%. The germline V gene has CDR1 MNHEY and CDR2 SVGEGT. After removal of 6 bases from V and 5 bases from J, the junction contained 14 bases not matched to a gene. This CDR3 comprises 16 residues. The receptor was derived from a woman at least 80 years old with acute or convalescent COVID-19. This chain uses TRBV6-2 or TRBV6-3 with TRBJ1-2, with 8 bases that match TRBD1. The sequenced sample consisted of peripheral blood. CDR3 sequence reads: CASSLTAGGITYGYTF. The DNA for the CDR3 is TGTGCCAGCAGCCTTACTGCAGGGGGCATAACGTATGGCTACACCTTC.